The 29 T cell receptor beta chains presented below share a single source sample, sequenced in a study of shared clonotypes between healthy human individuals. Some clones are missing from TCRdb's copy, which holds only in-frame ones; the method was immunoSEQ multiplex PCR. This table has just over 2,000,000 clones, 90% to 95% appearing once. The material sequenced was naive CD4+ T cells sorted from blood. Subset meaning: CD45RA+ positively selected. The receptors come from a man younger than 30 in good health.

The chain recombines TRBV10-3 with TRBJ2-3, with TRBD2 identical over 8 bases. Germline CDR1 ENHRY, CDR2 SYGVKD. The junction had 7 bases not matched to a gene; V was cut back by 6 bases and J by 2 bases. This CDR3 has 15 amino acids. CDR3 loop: CAISVSGKVTDTQYF. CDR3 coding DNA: TGTGCCATCAGCGTTAGCGGGAAGGTCACAGATACGCAGTATTTT.

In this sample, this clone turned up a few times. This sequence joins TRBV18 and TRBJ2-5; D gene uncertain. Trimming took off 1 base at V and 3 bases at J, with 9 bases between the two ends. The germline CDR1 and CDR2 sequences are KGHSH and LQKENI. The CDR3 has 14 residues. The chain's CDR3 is CASSPRTEEETQYF. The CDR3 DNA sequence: TGTGCCAGCTCACCACGCACAGAGGAAGAGACCCAGTACTTC.

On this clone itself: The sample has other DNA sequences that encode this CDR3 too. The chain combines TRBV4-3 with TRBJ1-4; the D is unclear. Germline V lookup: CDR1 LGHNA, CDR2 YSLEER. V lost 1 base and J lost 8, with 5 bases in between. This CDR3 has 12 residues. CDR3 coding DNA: TGCGCCAGCAGCCAAGTCCGGGAAAAACTGTTTTTT. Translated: CASSQVREKLFF.

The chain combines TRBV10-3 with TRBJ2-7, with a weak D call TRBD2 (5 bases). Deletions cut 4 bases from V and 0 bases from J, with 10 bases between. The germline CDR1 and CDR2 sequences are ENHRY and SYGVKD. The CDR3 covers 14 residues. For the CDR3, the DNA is TGTGCCATCAGTGGTCACGGGGACTCCTACGAGCAGTACTTC. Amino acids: CAISGHGDSYEQYF.

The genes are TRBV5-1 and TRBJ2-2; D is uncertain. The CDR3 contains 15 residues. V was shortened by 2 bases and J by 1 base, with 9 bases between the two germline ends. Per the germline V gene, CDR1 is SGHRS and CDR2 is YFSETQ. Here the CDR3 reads CASSFESLNTGELFF. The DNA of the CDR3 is TGCGCCAGCAGCTTCGAATCTCTGAACACCGGGGAGCTGTTTTTT.

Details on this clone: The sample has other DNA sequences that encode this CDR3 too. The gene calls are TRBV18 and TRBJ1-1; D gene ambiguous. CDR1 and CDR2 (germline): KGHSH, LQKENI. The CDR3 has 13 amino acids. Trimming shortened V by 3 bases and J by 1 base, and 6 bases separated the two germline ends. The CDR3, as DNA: TGTGCCAGCTCACCTGTAGGGAACACTGAAGCTTTCTTT. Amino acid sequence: CASSPVGNTEAFF.

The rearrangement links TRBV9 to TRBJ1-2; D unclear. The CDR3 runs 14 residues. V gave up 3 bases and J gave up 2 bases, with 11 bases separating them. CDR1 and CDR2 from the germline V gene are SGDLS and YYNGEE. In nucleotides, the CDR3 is TGTGCCAGCAGCGAACCGGGAGGGAACTATGGCTACACCTTC. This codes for CASSEPGGNYGYTF.

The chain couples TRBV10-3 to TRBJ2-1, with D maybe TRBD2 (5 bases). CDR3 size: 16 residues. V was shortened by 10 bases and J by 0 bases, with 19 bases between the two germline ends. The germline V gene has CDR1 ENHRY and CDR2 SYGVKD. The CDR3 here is CATESRTGSSYNEQFF. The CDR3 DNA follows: TGTGCCACCGAGTCGAGGACGGGAAGCTCCTACAATGAGCAGTTCTTC.

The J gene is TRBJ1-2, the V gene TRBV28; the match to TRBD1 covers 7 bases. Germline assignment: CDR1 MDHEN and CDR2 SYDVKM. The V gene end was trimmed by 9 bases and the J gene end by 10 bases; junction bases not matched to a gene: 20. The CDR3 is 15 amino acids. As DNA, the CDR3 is TGTGCCAGTCCTCCGGGACAGCACGCTGAGTGTTACTACACCTTC. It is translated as CASPPGQHAECYYTF.

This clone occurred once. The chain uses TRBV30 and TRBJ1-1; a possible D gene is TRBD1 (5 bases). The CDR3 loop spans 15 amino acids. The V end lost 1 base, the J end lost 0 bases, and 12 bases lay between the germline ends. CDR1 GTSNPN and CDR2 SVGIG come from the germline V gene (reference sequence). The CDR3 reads CAWSAPGLLNTEAFF. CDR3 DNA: TGTGCCTGGAGTGCACCGGGACTGCTGAACACTGAAGCTTTCTTT. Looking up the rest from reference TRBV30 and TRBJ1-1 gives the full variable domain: SQTIHQWPATLVQPVGSPLSLECTVEGTSNPNLYWYRQAAGRGLQLLFYSVGIGQISSEVPQNLSASRPQDRQFILSSKKLLLSDSGFYLCAWSAPGLLNTEAFFGQGTRLTVV.

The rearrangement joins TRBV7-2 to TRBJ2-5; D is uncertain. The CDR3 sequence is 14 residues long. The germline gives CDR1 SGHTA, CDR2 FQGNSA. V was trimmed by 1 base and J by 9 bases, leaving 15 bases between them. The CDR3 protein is CASSLGQAAQPQYF. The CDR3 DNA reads TGTGCCAGCAGCTTAGGGCAGGCCGCTCAACCCCAGTACTTC.

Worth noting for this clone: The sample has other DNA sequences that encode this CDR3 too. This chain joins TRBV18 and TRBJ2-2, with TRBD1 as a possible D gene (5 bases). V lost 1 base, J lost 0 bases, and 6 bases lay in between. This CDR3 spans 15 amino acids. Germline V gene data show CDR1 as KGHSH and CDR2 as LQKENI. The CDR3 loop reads CASSPLQANTGELFF. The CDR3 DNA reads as TGTGCCAGCTCACCACTACAGGCGAACACCGGGGAGCTGTTTTTT.

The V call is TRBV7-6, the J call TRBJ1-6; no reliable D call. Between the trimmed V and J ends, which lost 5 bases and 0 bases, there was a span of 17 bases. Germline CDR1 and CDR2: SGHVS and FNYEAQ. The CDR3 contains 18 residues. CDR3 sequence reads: CASSGGSSMSSYNSPLHF. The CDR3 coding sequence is TGTGCCAGCAGCGGAGGGAGTTCAATGAGCTCCTATAATTCACCCCTCCACTTT.

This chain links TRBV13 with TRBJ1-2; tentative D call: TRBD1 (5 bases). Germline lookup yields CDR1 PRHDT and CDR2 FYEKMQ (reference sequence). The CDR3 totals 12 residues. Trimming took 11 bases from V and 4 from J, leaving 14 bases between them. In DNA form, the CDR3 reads TGTGCCGCGGGGCCGGCGTCCTATGGCTACACCTTC. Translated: CAAGPASYGYTF.

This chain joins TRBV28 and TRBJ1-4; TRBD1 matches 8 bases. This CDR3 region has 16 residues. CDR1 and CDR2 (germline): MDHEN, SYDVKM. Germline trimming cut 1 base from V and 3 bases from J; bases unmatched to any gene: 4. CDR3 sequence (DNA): TGTGCCAGCAGTTTATACAGGGGGTCGGCTAATGAAAAACTGTTTTTT. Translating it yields CASSLYRGSANEKLFF.

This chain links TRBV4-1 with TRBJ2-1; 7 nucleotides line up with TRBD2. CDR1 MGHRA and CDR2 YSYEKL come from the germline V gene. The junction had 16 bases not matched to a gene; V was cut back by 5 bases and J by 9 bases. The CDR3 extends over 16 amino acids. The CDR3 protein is CASSAHGGRGVVEQFF. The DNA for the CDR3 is TGCGCCAGCAGCGCCCACGGCGGGAGAGGGGTGGTTGAGCAGTTCTTC.

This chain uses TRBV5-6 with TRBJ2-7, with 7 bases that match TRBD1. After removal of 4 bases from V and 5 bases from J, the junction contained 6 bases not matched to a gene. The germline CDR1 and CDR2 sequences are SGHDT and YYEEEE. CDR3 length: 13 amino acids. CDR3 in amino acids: CASSNDRAHEQYF. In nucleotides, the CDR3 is TGTGCCAGCAGCAACGACAGGGCCCACGAGCAGTACTTC.

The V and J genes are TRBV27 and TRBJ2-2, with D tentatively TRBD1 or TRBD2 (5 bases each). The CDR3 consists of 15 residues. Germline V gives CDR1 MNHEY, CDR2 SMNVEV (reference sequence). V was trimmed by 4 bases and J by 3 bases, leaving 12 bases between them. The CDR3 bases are TGTGCCAGCAGTTATGAGGGACGGGACACCGGGGAGCTGTTTTTT. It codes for CASSYEGRDTGELFF.

CDR3 amino acids: CASSSASGRAGGELFF. The DNA for the CDR3 is TGTGCCAGCAGTTCCGCTAGCGGGAGGGCAGGCGGGGAGCTGTTTTTT. The rearrangement uses TRBV11-2 and TRBJ2-2, with 12 nucleotides matching TRBD2. Trimming took 6 bases from V and 7 from J; bases not matched to a gene: 9. The CDR3 extends over 16 amino acids. Germline V gives CDR1 SGHAT, CDR2 FQNNGV. Variable domain in full (rest from reference TRBV11-2 and TRBJ2-2): EAGVAQSPRYKIIEKRQSVAFWCNPISGHATLYWYQQILGQGPKLLIQFQNNGVVDDSQLPKDRFSAERLKGVDSTLKIQPAKLEDSAVYLCASSSASGRAGGELFFGEGSRLTVL.

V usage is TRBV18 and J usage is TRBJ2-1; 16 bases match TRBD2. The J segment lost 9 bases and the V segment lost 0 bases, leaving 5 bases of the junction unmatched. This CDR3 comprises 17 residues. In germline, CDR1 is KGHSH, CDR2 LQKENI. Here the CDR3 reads CASSPPGLAGGPGEQFF. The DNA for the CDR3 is TGTGCCAGCTCACCACCGGGACTAGCGGGAGGGCCTGGTGAGCAGTTCTTC.

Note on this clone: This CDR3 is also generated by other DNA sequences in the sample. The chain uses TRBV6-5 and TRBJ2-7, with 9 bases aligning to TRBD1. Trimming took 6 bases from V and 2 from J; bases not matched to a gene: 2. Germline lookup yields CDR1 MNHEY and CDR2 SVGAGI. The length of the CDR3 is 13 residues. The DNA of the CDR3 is TGTGCCAGCAGCAGGGACAGGGCCTACGAGCAGTACTTC. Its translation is CASSRDRAYEQYF.

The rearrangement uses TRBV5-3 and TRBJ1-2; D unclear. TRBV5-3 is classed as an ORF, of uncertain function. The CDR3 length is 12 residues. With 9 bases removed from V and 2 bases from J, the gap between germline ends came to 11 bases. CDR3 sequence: CATLDGNYGYTF. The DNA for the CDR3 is TGTGCCACGTTGGACGGGAACTATGGCTACACCTTC.

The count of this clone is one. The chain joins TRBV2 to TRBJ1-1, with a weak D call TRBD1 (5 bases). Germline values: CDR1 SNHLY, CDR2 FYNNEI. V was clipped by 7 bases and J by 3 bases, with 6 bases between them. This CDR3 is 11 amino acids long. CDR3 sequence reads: CASKGDTEAFF. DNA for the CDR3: TGTGCCAGCAAAGGGGACACTGAAGCTTTCTTT.

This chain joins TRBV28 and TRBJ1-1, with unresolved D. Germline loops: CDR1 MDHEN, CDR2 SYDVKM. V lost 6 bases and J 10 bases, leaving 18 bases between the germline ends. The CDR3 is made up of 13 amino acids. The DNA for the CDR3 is TGTGCCAGCAGCCCAGCCCTGCCTTTTTTAGCTTTCTTT. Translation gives CASSPALPFLAFF.

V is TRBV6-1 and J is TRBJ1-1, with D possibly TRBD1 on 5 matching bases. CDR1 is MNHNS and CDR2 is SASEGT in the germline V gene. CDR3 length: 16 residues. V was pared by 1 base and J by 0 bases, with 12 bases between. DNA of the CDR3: TGTGCCAGCAGTGAAGGACAGCTGCCTATGAACACTGAAGCTTTCTTT. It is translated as CASSEGQLPMNTEAFF.

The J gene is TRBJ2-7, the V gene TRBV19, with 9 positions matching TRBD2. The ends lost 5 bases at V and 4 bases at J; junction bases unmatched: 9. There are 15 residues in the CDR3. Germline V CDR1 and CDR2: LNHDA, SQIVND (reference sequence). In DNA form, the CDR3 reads TGTGCCAGTAGTGTCCCGGGACTAGCCGGTTACGAGCAGTACTTC. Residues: CASSVPGLAGYEQYF. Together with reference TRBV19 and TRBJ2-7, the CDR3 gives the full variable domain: DGGITQSPKYLFRKEGQNVTLSCEQNLNHDAMYWYRQDPGQGLRLIYYSQIVNDFQKGDIAEGYSVSREKKESFPLTVTSAQKNPTAFYLCASSVPGLAGYEQYFGPGTRLTVT.

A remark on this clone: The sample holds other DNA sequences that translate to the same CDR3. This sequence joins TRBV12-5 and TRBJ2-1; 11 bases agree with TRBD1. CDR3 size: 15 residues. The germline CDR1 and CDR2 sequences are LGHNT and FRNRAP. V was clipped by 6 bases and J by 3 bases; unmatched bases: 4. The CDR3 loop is CASGLGQGGYNEQFF. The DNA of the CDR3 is TGTGCTAGTGGCCTGGGACAGGGGGGCTACAATGAGCAGTTCTTC.

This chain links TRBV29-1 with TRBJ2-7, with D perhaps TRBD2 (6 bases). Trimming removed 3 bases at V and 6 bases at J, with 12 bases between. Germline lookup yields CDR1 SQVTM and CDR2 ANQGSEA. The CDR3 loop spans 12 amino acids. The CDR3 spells CSVDPGTAEQYF. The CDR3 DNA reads TGCAGCGTTGATCCCGGGACTGCCGAGCAGTACTTC.

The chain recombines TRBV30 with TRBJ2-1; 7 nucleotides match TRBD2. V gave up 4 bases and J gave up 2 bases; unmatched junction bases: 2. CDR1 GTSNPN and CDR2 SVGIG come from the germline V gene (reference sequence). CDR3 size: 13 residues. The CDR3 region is CAWTSGTYNEQFF. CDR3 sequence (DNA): TGTGCCTGGACTAGCGGAACCTACAATGAGCAGTTCTTC.